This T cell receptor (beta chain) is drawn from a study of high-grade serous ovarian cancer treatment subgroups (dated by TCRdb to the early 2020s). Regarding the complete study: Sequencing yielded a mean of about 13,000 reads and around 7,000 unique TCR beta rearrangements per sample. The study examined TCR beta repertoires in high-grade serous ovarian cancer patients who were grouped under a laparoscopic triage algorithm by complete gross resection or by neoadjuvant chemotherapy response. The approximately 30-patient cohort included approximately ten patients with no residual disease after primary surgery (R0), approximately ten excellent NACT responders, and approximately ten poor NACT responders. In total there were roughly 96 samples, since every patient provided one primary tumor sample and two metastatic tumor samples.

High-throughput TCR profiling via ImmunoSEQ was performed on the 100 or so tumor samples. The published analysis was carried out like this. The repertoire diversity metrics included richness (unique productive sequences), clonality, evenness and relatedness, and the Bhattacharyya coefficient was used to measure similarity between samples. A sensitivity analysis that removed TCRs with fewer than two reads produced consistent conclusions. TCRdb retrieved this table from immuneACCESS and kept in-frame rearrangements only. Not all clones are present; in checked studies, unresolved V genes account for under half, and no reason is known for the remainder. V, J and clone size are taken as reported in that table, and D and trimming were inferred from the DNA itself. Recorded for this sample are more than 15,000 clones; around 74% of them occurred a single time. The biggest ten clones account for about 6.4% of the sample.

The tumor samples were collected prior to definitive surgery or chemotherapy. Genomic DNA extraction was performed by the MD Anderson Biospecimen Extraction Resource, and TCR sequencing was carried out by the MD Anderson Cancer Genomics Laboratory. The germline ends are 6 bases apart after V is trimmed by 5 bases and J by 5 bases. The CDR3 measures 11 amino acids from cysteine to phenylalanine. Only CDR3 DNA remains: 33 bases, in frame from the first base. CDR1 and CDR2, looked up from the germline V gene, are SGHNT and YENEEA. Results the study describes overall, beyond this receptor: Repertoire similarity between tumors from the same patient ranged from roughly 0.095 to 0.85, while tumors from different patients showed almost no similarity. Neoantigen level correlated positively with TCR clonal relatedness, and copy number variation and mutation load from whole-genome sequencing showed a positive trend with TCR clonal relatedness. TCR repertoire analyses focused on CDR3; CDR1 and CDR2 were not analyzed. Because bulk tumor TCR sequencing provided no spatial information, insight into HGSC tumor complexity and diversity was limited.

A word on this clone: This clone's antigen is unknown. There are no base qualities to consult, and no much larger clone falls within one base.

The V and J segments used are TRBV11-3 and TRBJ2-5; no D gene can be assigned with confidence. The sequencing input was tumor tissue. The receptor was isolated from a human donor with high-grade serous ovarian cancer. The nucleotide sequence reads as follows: TGTGCCAGCAGCAGAGTGGAGACCCAGTACTTC. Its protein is CASSRVETQYF.